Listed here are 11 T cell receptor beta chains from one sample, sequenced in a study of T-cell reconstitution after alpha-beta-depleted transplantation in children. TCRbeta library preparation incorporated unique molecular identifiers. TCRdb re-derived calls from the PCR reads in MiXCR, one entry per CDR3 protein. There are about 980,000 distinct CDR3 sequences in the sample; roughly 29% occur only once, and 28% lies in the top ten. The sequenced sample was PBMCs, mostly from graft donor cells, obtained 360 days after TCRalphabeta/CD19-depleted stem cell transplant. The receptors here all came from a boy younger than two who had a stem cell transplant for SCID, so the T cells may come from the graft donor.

The CDR3: CASRDGQGGYEQYF. The DNA of the CDR3 is TGCGCCAGCAGAGACGGGCAGGGAGGGTACGAGCAGTACTTC. This sequence joins TRBV5-1 and TRBJ2-7; TRBD2 agrees at 7 bases. Germline V gives CDR1 SGHRS, CDR2 YFSETQ. This CDR3 region has 14 residues. V gave up 5 bases and J gave up 4 bases; unmatched junction bases: 9.

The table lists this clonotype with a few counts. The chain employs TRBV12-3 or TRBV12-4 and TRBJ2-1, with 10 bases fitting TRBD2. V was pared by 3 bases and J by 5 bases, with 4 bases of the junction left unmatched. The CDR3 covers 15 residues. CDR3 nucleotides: TGTGCCAGCAGTTTTTTTCTAGCGGGGGACAATGAGCAGTTCTTC. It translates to CASSFFLAGDNEQFF.

In DNA form, the CDR3 reads TGTGCCACCAGTACCCAGGGGCAATCGACCGGGGAGCTGTTTTTT. It yields the protein CATSTQGQSTGELFF. This chain uses TRBV15 with TRBJ2-2, with D possibly matching TRBD1 (6 bases). V lost 6 bases and J 5 bases, leaving 16 bases between the germline ends. From germline, CDR1 is LNHNV and CDR2 YYDKDF (reference sequence). This CDR3 spans 15 amino acids.

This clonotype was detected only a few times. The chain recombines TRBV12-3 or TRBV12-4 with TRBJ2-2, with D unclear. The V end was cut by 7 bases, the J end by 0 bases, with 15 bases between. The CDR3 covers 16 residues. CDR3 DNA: TGTGCCAGCACCTCGTTACAGCTCGCGAACACCGGGGAGCTGTTTTTT. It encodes CASTSLQLANTGELFF.

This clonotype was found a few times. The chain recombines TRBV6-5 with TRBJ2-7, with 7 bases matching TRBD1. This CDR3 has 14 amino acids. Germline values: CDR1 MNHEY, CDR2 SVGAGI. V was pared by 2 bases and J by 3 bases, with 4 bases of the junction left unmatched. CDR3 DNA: TGTGCCAGCAGTTACGGCGCAGGGGGCTACGAGCAGTACTTC. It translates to CASSYGAGGYEQYF.

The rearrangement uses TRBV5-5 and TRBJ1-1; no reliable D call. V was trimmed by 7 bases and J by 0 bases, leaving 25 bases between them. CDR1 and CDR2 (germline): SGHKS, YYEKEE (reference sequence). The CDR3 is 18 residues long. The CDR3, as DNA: TGTGCCAGCGAAACCCGAGGACCCGGTGGGTTGATGAACACTGAAGCTTTCTTT. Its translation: CASETRGPGGLMNTEAFF.

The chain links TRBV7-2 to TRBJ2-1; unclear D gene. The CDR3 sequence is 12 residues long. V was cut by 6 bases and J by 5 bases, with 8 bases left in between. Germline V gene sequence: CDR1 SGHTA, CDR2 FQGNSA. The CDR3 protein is CASSRVDNEQFF. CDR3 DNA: TGTGCCAGCAGTAGGGTCGACAATGAGCAGTTCTTC.

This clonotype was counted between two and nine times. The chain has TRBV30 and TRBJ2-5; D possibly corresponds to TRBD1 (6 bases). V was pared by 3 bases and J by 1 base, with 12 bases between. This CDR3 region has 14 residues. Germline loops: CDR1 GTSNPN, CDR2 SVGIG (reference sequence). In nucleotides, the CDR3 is TGTGCCTGGAGAAGATACAGGGCCCAAGAGACCCAGTACTTC. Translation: CAWRRYRAQETQYF.

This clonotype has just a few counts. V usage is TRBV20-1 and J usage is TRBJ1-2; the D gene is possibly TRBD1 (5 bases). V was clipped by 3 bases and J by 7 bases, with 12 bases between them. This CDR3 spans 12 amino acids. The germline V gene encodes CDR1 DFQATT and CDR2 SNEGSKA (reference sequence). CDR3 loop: CSASVQGSGYTF. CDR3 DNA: TGCAGTGCTAGTGTTCAGGGATCTGGCTACACCTTC.

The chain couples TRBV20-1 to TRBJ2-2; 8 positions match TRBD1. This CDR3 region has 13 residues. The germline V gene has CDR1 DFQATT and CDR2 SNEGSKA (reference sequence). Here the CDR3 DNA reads TGCAGCGCTCTGAGGGACAGGACCGGGGAGCTGTTTTTT. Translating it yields CSALRDRTGELFF.

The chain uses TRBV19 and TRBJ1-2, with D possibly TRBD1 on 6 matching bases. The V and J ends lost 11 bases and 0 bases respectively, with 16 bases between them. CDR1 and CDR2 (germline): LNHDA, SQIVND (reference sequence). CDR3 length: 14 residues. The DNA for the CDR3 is TGTGCCTCCCTAGGGCGGACAGCTAACTATGGCTACACCTTC. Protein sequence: CASLGRTANYGYTF. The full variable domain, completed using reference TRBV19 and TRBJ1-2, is DGGITQSPKYLFRKEGQNVTLSCEQNLNHDAMYWYRQDPGQGLRLIYYSQIVNDFQKGDIAEGYSVSREKKESFPLTVTSAQKNPTAFYLCASLGRTANYGYTFGSGTRLTVV.